These T cell receptor beta chains were read from a single sample in a study of Graves' ophthalmopathy and Graves' hyperthyroidism. TCRdb re-analysed the multiplex PCR reads in MiXCR, keeping a single row per CDR3 protein. The profile shows hundreds of thousands of distinct CDR3 sequences, roughly 41% of them singletons. Material for sequencing was peripheral blood. The receptors were gathered from an adult man with Graves' ophthalmopathy. Each CDR3 is given with its conserved first and last residue. A D gene is named only where the DNA matches it firmly. Clone size is stated in some rows and not others, as once, few, many or a class when expanded.

TGTGCCATCAGCGTCAAGGGGACTCCCCGGGAGCTGTTTTTT	CAISVKGTPRELFF	-	TRBV10-3	-	TRBJ2-2
TGTGCCACCAGCAGAGATCGTGCAGGGAGGTTGTACGAGCAGTACTTC	CATSRDRAGRLYEQYF	-	TRBV15	-	TRBJ2-7
TGTGCCAGCAGCGTGGGGTCGGCTAACTATGGCTACACCTTC	CASSVGSANYGYTF	-	TRBV9	few	TRBJ1-2
TGTGCCTGGAGTGGTACCTACGAGCAGTACTTC	CAWSGTYEQYF	-	TRBV30	-	TRBJ2-7
TGTGCCAGCTGTCTGACCGGGACAGGGGGAGGCAATCAGCCCCAGCATTTT	CASCLTGTGGGNQPQHF	TRBD1	TRBV16	once	TRBJ1-5
TGTGCCAGCAGCGACGGACTAGCGGGAATGGAGACCCAGTACTTC	CASSDGLAGMETQYF	TRBD2	TRBV7-2	many	TRBJ2-5
TGTGCCAGCAGTGATAGGCACCGACGGACAGGGGCGAGCTCTGGGGCCAACGTCCTGACTTTC	CASSDRHRRTGASSGANVLTF	TRBD1	TRBV10-3	few	TRBJ2-6
TGCGCCAGCAGTGAGTCCTCCAGGACATACTATGGCTACACCTTC	CASSESSRTYYGYTF	-	TRBV10-2	-	TRBJ1-2
TGTGCCTGGAGTTTGGGGGGAACTAACTATGGCTACACCTTC	CAWSLGGTNYGYTF	-	TRBV10-2	-	TRBJ1-2
TGCGCCAGCAGCTTAGCGGGACGGCCTGGGGAGACCCAGTACTTC	CASSLAGRPGETQYF	TRBD2	TRBV5-1	many	TRBJ2-5
TGCAGTCGGTCGGTTGGAGAGACCCAGTACTTC	CSRSVGETQYF	-	TRBV29-1	-	TRBJ2-5
TGTGCCAGTCGTTCGGGTGTGCCCCAGCATTTT	CASRSGVPQHF	-	TRBV5-4	few	TRBJ1-5
TGCAGCGCCAAAGGCGAACAGGCATATGGCTACACCTTC	CSAKGEQAYGYTF	-	TRBV29-1	many	TRBJ1-2
TGTGCCAGCAGTGATAGTGCCGGGGAAGGCACTGAAGCTTTCTTT	CASSDSAGEGTEAFF	-	TRBV25-1	-	TRBJ1-1
TGTGCCAGCAGCTTCGGACAGGGAGGCACTGAAGCTTTCTTT	CASSFGQGGTEAFF	TRBD1	TRBV7-6	many	TRBJ1-1
TGTGCCAGCAGAGCCGACAGGGTCGCCGAGCAGTACTTC	CASRADRVAEQYF	TRBD1	TRBV12-3/TRBV12-4	-	TRBJ2-7
TGCGCCAGCAGGGAAACGGGACGCCGGTCTATGAACACTGAAGCTTTCTTT	CASRETGRRSMNTEAFF	-	TRBV10-2	many	TRBJ1-1
TGTGCCAGCAGTCGGGACGGGGGGGCAGGCACAGATACGCAGTATTTT	CASSRDGGAGTDTQYF	TRBD2	TRBV2	-	TRBJ2-3
TGTGCCAGTAGTAGAGAACCGGGACCGATCTATGGCTACACCTTC	CASSREPGPIYGYTF	-	TRBV19	many	TRBJ1-2
TGTGCCAGCAGCGTAGACGGGCTCTCAGGTCAGCCCCAGCATTTT	CASSVDGLSGQPQHF	-	TRBV9	few	TRBJ1-5
TGTGCCAGCAGTTACCGTCGAGGGGGCGCTGTTAATTATCAGCCCCAGCATTTT	CASSYRRGGAVNYQPQHF	TRBD1	TRBV2	-	TRBJ1-5
TGTGCCACCAGCGCAAACCAGGAGGGCACTGAAGCTTTCTTT	CATSANQEGTEAFF	-	TRBV15	many	TRBJ1-1
TGTGCCAGCAGGCCGTCCCGGGACAGGGGACAATGGTATGGCTACACCTTC	CASRPSRDRGQWYGYTF	TRBD1	TRBV5-8	-	TRBJ1-2
TGTGCCAGCAGCTTAACCAGGGGGAGTTCACCCCTCCACTTT	CASSLTRGSSPLHF	TRBD1	TRBV7-3	many	TRBJ1-6
TGTGCCAGCAGCTTGGGCAACAACGATGAAGCTTTCTTT	CASSLGNNDEAFF	-	TRBV7-9	-	TRBJ1-1
TGTGCCAGCAGCTCGGACACCACCGGGGAGCTGTTTTTT	CASSSDTTGELFF	-	TRBV7-9	-	TRBJ2-2
TGCAGCGTTCCAAGCGGGGAGACCCAGTACTTC	CSVPSGETQYF	-	TRBV29-1	-	TRBJ2-5
TGTGCCAGCAGCACCAGTTCAGGGCGGACCGGGGAGCTGTTTTTT	CASSTSSGRTGELFF	-	TRBV9	few	TRBJ2-2
TGTGCCAGCAGTTACGGCGGGGGCGGTACCGGGGAGCTGTTTTTT	CASSYGGGGTGELFF	-	TRBV25-1	-	TRBJ2-2
TGTGCCAGCAGTGAATCCAGGGGAAACACCGGGGAGCTGTTTTTT	CASSESRGNTGELFF	-	TRBV25-1	many	TRBJ2-2
TGTGCCACCAGCAGAGATCGGTGGAGGACCAAATCCCGACAAGAGACCCAGTACTTC	CATSRDRWRTKSRQETQYF	-	TRBV15	-	TRBJ2-5
TGCAGCGTTGTCCGGGACACCTCGGCGAACACTGAAGCTTTCTTT	CSVVRDTSANTEAFF	-	TRBV29-1	many	TRBJ1-1
TGTGCCAGCACGACCCGGGACAGATACTACGAGCAGTACTTC	CASTTRDRYYEQYF	TRBD1	TRBV2	-	TRBJ2-7
TGTGCCAGCATTCCGGGCATCCAGCGGGGCTCTGGGGGAGAGCAGTACTTC	CASIPGIQRGSGGEQYF	TRBD2	TRBV7-9	few	TRBJ2-7
TGTGCCAGCAGCGTAGACTTACAGGGGGGCTCACCCCTCCACTTT	CASSVDLQGGSPLHF	TRBD1	TRBV9	many	TRBJ1-6
TGTGCCAGTAGTGGGGCTTCTAGGAACACTGAAGCTTTCTTT	CASSGASRNTEAFF	-	TRBV19	-	TRBJ1-1
TGTGCCAGCACCCTGGGCCGCGTCCGGGACCAGCCCCAGCATTTT	CASTLGRVRDQPQHF	-	TRBV24-1	few	TRBJ1-5
TGTGCCAGCAGTGAGGACAGGGGGCGCTCTAATGAAAAACTGTTTTTT	CASSEDRGRSNEKLFF	TRBD1	TRBV2	-	TRBJ1-4
TGTGCCAGTCGCAAAGCGGGAGTTGCAGAGACCCAGTACTTC	CASRKAGVAETQYF	TRBD2	TRBV19	-	TRBJ2-5
TGCGCCAGCAGCCAAGCAGCCGGAAGGGAGACCCAGTACTTC	CASSQAAGRETQYF	-	TRBV7-9	-	TRBJ2-5
TGTGCCAGCAGCAATAGCGGGGGACTCTCCTACGAGCAGTACTTC	CASSNSGGLSYEQYF	TRBD2	TRBV11-1	few	TRBJ2-7
TGCAGCTTAGACGGGGATCAGCCCCAGCATTTT	CSLDGDQPQHF	-	TRBV29-1	-	TRBJ1-5
TGCAGCGTTGACCCGACAGGTTACAACGGGGAGCTGTTTTTT	CSVDPTGYNGELFF	-	TRBV29-1	few	TRBJ2-2
TGCAGCGTTCGGCGTTGGGGAGGACAGGGCGCAGATACGCAGTATTTT	CSVRRWGGQGADTQYF	TRBD1	TRBV29-1	-	TRBJ2-3
TGCGCCAGCAGGCCGGGCCAAGAGACCCAGTACTTC	CASRPGQETQYF	-	TRBV10-2	-	TRBJ2-5
TGTGCCAGCTCACCACGGTTGATCGACTATGGCTACACCTTC	CASSPRLIDYGYTF	-	TRBV10-3	few	TRBJ1-2
TGTGCCAGCAGCCAAGAATGGGTTCGAAATTCCTACGAGCAGTACTTC	CASSQEWVRNSYEQYF	-	TRBV14	-	TRBJ2-7
TGCGCCAGCAGTGATGGGGCAGCGGGTGGAGATACGCAGTATTTT	CASSDGAAGGDTQYF	-	TRBV10-2	-	TRBJ2-3
TGTGCCACCAGCAGAGATTCTGGGACAGGGGATCAGCCCCAGCATTTT	CATSRDSGTGDQPQHF	TRBD1	TRBV15	-	TRBJ1-5
TGTGCCAGTAGCGGAGAGGGGACAGATAGCAATCAGCCCCAGCATTTT	CASSGEGTDSNQPQHF	TRBD1	TRBV19	many	TRBJ1-5
TGCAGCGTTGAAATGGGGGCCGGGGAGCTGTTTTTT	CSVEMGAGELFF	-	TRBV29-1	many	TRBJ2-2
TGTGCCAGCAGTGAGAGTGGGACAGGGTGGGAGACCCAGTACTTC	CASSESGTGWETQYF	TRBD1	TRBV10-3	-	TRBJ2-5
TGTGCCAGCAGCTTAGTCTTCAATCAGCCCCAGCATTTT	CASSLVFNQPQHF	-	TRBV7-2	few	TRBJ1-5
TGTGCCAGCAGCGAGCCAGGGCATAGCAATCAGCCCCAGCATTTT	CASSEPGHSNQPQHF	-	TRBV6-1	-	TRBJ1-5
TGCGCCAGCAGCCCACAGGGGCAAGGAGGGGCCAACGTCCTGACTTTC	CASSPQGQGGANVLTF	TRBD1	TRBV5-1	many	TRBJ2-6
TGTGCCAGCAGCCTCTTCGTGGGGTCCCACGAGCAGTACTTC	CASSLFVGSHEQYF	-	TRBV12-3/TRBV12-4	-	TRBJ2-7
TGTGCCAGTAGAAAACGGACAGCTGATACGCAGTATTTT	CASRKRTADTQYF	-	TRBV19	few	TRBJ2-3
TGTGCCAGCCAAAACTGGGTTCCCGAGAATTCACCCCTCCACTTT	CASQNWVPENSPLHF	-	TRBV6-1	few	TRBJ1-6
TGTGCCAGCAGCAATCCTAGCGGGAGTAGAGAGACCCAGTACTTC	CASSNPSGSRETQYF	TRBD2	TRBV5-5	many	TRBJ2-5